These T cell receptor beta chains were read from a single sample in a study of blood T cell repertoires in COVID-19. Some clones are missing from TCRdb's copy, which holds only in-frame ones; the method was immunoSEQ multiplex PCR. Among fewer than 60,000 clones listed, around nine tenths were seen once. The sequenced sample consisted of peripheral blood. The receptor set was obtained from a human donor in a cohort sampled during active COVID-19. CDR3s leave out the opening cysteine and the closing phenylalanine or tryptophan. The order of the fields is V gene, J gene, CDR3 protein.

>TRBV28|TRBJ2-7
ASSLASGSSYEQY
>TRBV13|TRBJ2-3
ASSLGQGTDTQY
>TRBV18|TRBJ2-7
ASSPNQGNSYEQY
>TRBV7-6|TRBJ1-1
ASSLLGTGEAF
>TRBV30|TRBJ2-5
AWTSFGETQY
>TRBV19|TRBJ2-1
ASSASGIKHEQF
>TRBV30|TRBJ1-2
AWEGQGITANT
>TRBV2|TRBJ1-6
ASRTTGGAYNSPLH
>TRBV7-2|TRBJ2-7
ASSLGGGGTYEQY
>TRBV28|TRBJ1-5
ASSLEEGAQPQH
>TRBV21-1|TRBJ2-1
ASSKANFCRIVSTTYNEQF
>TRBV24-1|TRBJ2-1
ATSSARDPSYNEQF
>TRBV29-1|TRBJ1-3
SAGTAGNTIY
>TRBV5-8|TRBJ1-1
ASRRRGEAF
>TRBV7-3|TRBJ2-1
ASSLNSAGVEQF
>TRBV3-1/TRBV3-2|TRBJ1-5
ASSPRGQGPQPQH
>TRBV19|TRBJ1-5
ASSSGQGIGYSNQPQH
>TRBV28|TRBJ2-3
ASSSRTDTQY
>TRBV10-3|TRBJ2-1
AISESGLAGGQGEQF
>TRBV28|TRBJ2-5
ASSSGSDGTQY
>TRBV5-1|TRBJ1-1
ASSLAEGGTEAF
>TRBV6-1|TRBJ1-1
ASSELLGQGARGTEAF
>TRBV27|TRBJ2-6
ASSRQDPFSGANVLT
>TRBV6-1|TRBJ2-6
ASSEGTGSGANVLT
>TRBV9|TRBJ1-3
ASRQGAAGNTIY
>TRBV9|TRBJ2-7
ASSRAGGLYEQY
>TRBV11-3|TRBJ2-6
ASPPARRESQDRRANVLT
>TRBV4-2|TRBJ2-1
ASSTGLAGVFEQF
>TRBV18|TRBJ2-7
ASSTFFVFRGSYEQY
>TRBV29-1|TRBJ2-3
SVVRTGTDTQY
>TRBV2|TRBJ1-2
ASSLQGEGYGYT
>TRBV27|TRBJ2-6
ASTLRGGGANVLT
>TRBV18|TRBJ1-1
ASSPPKQLEAF
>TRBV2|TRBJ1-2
ASSEARVGNYGYT
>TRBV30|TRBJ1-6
AWAGTGGALYSPLH
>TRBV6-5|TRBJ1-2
ASSPASGEHGYT
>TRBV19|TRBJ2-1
ASSPGRDRGNEQF
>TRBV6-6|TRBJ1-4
ASSYLRGPTNEKLF
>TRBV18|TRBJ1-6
ASSPRDNSPLH
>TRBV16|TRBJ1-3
ASSQYSVTGGGNTIY
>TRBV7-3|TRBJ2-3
ASSTGLAGVTDTQY
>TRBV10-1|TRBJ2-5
ASSESGTGQETQY
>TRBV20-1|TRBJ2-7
SASYRDVEQY
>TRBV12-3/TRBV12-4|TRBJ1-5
ASSFGGPGPQH
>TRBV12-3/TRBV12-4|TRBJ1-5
ASSPTGTAPQH
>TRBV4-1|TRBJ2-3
ASSPLFSGSSDTQY
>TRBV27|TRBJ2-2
ASSLGTSGRITGELF